These T cell receptor beta chains were read from a single sample in a study of cytomegalovirus exposure and HLA in healthy donors. This table comes from immunoSEQ multiplex PCR, and its TCRdb copy is limited to in-frame clones, with some not included. The table records 55,000 to 80,000 clones, 85% to 95% of them present only once. Specimen: PBMCs. The receptors were gathered from a man between 18 and 35 years old in good health and CMV-seronegative. The CDR3 runs from the conserved cysteine through the conserved F or W. The D gene is left open where the match is weak. The size field is filled for only some rows; it gives once, few, many or a size class.

NA	TRBV7-2	NA	TRBJ1-5	CASSSGGLANQPQHF	TGTGCCAGCAGCTCCGGGGGACTAGCGAATCAGCCCCAGCATTTT
NA	TRBV5-8	NA	TRBJ1-4	CASSLTGSEKLFF	TGTGCCAGCAGCTTAACAGGGAGCGAAAAACTGTTTTTT
NA	TRBV7-9	NA	TRBJ2-6	CASSLTLSGANVLTF	TGTGCCAGCAGCCTGACACTCTCTGGGGCCAACGTCCTGACTTTC
NA	TRBV4-1	NA	TRBJ1-5	CATSLGLYSNQPQHF	TGCGCCACAAGCCTTGGACTTTATAGCAATCAGCCCCAGCATTTT
NA	TRBV18	NA	TRBJ1-4	CASSPGSAGEKLFF	TGTGCCAGCTCACCGGGTTCGGCGGGGGAAAAACTGTTTTTT
NA	TRBV5-4	NA	TRBJ2-1	CASSPRGGRLSNEQFF	TGTGCCAGCAGCCCTAGAGGGGGACGGCTTAGTAATGAGCAGTTCTTC
once	TRBV7-2	TRBD1	TRBJ2-3	CASSLGQGSTDTQYF	TGTGCCAGCAGCTTAGGACAGGGAAGCACAGATACGCAGTATTTT
NA	TRBV7-2	TRBD1	TRBJ1-2	CASSYRQGVSTF	TGTGCCAGCAGCTATAGACAGGGGGTCTCTACCTTC
NA	TRBV19	NA	TRBJ2-2	CASRDRLSRANTGELFF	TGTGCCAGTAGAGACCGACTTAGCCGCGCGAACACCGGGGAGCTGTTTTTT
NA	TRBV5-1	NA	TRBJ1-1	CASSPDNLLNTEAFF	TGCGCCAGCAGCCCGGACAACCTATTGAACACTGAAGCTTTCTTT
NA	TRBV28	NA	TRBJ2-5	CASSFSPGRETQYF	TGTGCCAGCAGTTTTAGTCCTGGGCGAGAGACCCAGTACTTC
NA	TRBV28	NA	TRBJ2-5	CASSFGEEETQYF	TGTGCCAGCAGTTTCGGGGAAGAAGAGACCCAGTACTTC
once	TRBV27	NA	TRBJ1-1	CASTAIGEGRAFF	TGTGCCAGCACCGCAATCGGGGAAGGTCGGGCTTTCTTT
NA	TRBV7-6	TRBD1	TRBJ2-7	CASSSGQGANEQYF	TGTGCCAGCAGCTCTGGACAGGGGGCGAACGAGCAGTACTTC
NA	TRBV4-1	TRBD2	TRBJ2-7	CASSRLAGGLYEQYF	TGCGCCAGCAGCCGCCTAGCGGGGGGACTCTACGAGCAGTACTTC
NA	TRBV30	TRBD1	TRBJ2-2	CAWSRTGTGELFF	TGTGCCTGGAGTCGGACAGGCACCGGGGAGCTGTTTTTT